This passage covers 14 T cell receptor beta chains from one sample sequenced in a study of T cells after yellow fever vaccination. From the 5' RACE reads, TCRdb called clonotypes with MiXCR, one entry per CDR3 protein. The sample shows roughly 400,000 distinct CDR3 sequences, over 15% of them seen only once. Source: PBMCs, taken before the yellow fever booster vaccination. These receptors were taken from a man between 18 and 29 years old who received the YFV17D yellow fever vaccine.

There are a few counts of this clonotype. The chain is built from TRBV6-5 and TRBJ2-1, with D unclear. Germline assignment: CDR1 MNHEY and CDR2 SVGAGI. Trimming took off 0 bases at V and 3 bases at J, with 9 bases between the two ends. The CDR3 extends over 15 amino acids. This chain's CDR3 is CASSYSQFRYNEQFF. The CDR3 region has the DNA TGTGCCAGCAGTTACTCACAGTTCCGCTACAATGAGCAGTTCTTC.

The gene calls are TRBV21-1 and TRBJ2-3; the DNA was not compared with TRBD2, the D call given in the table. TRBV21-1 has pseudogene status. CDR3 length equals 16 residues. The CDR3 is CASSKGSAGGTDTQYF. The CDR3 DNA reads TGTGCCAGCAGCAAAGGGAGTGCGGGTGGAACAGATACGCAGTATTTT.

This chain uses TRBV3-1 with TRBJ1-6, with D possibly matching TRBD1 (6 bases). Germline values: CDR1 LGHDT, CDR2 YNNKEL (reference sequence). V lost 6 bases to trimming and J lost 10 bases, with 19 bases between them. The CDR3 has 15 amino acids. The CDR3 is CASRPTGLVTSPLHF. Written as DNA, the CDR3 is TGTGCCAGCAGGCCAACAGGGCTCGTAACCTCACCCCTCCACTTT.

The chain recombines TRBV19 with TRBJ1-1; D unresolved. CDR1 and CDR2 from the germline V gene are LNHDA and SQIVND (reference sequence). The V and J ends lost 6 bases and 8 bases respectively, with 19 bases between them. This CDR3 region has 14 residues. This CDR3 reads CASRKDGRTSEAFF. Here the CDR3 DNA reads TGTGCCAGTAGAAAGGACGGACGAACGTCGGAAGCTTTCTTT.

This clonotype was counted only a few times. This chain joins TRBV11-3 and TRBJ2-1; no reliable D call. V lost 1 base and J lost 2, with 9 bases in between. CDR3 size: 15 residues. The V gene's germline CDR1 is SGHNT and CDR2 YENEEA. For the CDR3, the DNA is TGTGCCAGCAGCTTAGTTGCCGGGCCCTACAATGAGCAGTTCTTC. Translating gives CASSLVAGPYNEQFF.

CDR3 bases: TGCGCCAGCAGCCCACGACTAGCGGGTCTTATTCAGTACTTC. Translating gives CASSPRLAGLIQYF. The chain links TRBV5-1 to TRBJ2-4; 10 nucleotides agree with TRBD2. J lost 10 bases, V lost 4 bases, and 8 bases had no gene match. Looked up from germline, CDR1 is SGHRS and CDR2 is YFSETQ. The CDR3 loop spans 14 amino acids.

The V gene is TRBV30, the J gene TRBJ2-1, with 10 bases lining up with TRBD1. J was trimmed by 5 bases and V by 0 bases; bases with no gene match: 4. CDR3 length: 15 residues. CDR1 is GTSNPN, CDR2 SVGIG, per germline (reference sequence). The CDR3 bases are TGTGCCTGGAGTGTAGGGACAGGGGTTGACAATGAGCAGTTCTTC. Translating it yields CAWSVGTGVDNEQFF.

This clonotype was picked up a small number of times. The rearrangement uses TRBV20-1 and TRBJ1-1; no clear D. From germline, CDR1 is DFQATT and CDR2 SNEGSKA (reference sequence). The CDR3 loop spans 13 amino acids. The ends were cut back, 1 base at V and 4 bases at J, with 10 bases in the middle. This chain's CDR3 is CSARGVSSTEAFF. The CDR3 DNA reads as TGCAGTGCTAGAGGCGTATCGTCCACTGAAGCTTTCTTT.

There are a few counts of this clonotype. This rearrangement joins TRBV16 to TRBJ2-3; D is undetermined. Trimming stripped 3 bases from V and 6 bases from J, with 13 bases between. Germline lookup yields CDR1 KGHSY and CDR2 FQNENV. This CDR3 is 14 amino acids long. The CDR3 here is CASSQNGGRDTQYF. The CDR3 DNA is TGTGCCAGCAGCCAGAACGGCGGACGGGATACGCAGTATTTT.

This clonotype occurred a few times. The genes are TRBV29-1 and TRBJ2-2; no firm D call. The CDR3 is 13 amino acids. Trimming stripped 2 bases from V and 6 bases from J, with 10 bases between. Germline V CDR1 and CDR2: SQVTM, ANQGSEA. The CDR3 DNA is TGCAGCGTTGAAATCCGTCGCGCCGGGGAGCTGTTTTTT. Its translation is CSVEIRRAGELFF.

The gene calls are TRBV2 and TRBJ2-7; a possible D gene is TRBD1 (6 bases). Trimming removed 0 bases from V and 4 bases from J, with 10 bases in between. The CDR3 totals 14 residues. Looked up from germline, CDR1 is SNHLY and CDR2 is FYNNEI. CDR3 amino acids: CASSEALGQYEQYF. CDR3 coding DNA: TGTGCCAGCAGTGAAGCGTTGGGACAATACGAGCAGTACTTC.

The gene calls are TRBV29-1 and TRBJ1-1, with D perhaps TRBD1 (5 bases). CDR1 is SQVTM and CDR2 is ANQGSEA in the germline V gene. With 0 bases removed from V and 5 bases from J, the gap between germline ends came to 10 bases. The CDR3 runs 13 residues. CDR3 in DNA: TGCAGCGTTGAAGATGGGGCTCAAACTGAAGCTTTCTTT. This codes for CSVEDGAQTEAFF.

This chain uses TRBV9 with TRBJ1-2, with D possibly TRBD1 on 6 matching bases. This CDR3 contains 17 residues. Per the germline V gene, CDR1 is SGDLS and CDR2 is YYNGEE. Trimming cost V 4 bases and J 2 bases, with 21 bases left between them. The CDR3: CASSQKSRDNCNYGYTF. CDR3 nucleotides: TGTGCCAGCAGCCAGAAATCAAGGGACAACTGCAACTATGGCTACACCTTC. The full variable domain, its missing parts supplied by reference TRBV9 and TRBJ1-2, is DSGVTQTPKHLITATGQRVTLRCSPRSGDLSVYWYQQSLDQGLQFLIQYYNGEERAKGNILERFSAQQFPDLHSELNLSSLELGDSALYFCASSQKSRDNCNYGYTFGSGTRLTVV.

This clonotype occurred a few times. The chain carries TRBV6-2 or TRBV6-3 and TRBJ2-4; TRBD1 matches at 8 bases. Germline loops: CDR1 MNHEY, CDR2 SVGEGT. The CDR3 consists of 16 residues. The J segment lost 0 bases and the V segment lost 5 bases, leaving 6 bases of the junction unmatched. CDR3: CASSPSRGRAKNIQYF. The CDR3 coding sequence is TGTGCCAGCAGTCCCTCCAGGGGGCGAGCCAAAAACATTCAGTACTTC.